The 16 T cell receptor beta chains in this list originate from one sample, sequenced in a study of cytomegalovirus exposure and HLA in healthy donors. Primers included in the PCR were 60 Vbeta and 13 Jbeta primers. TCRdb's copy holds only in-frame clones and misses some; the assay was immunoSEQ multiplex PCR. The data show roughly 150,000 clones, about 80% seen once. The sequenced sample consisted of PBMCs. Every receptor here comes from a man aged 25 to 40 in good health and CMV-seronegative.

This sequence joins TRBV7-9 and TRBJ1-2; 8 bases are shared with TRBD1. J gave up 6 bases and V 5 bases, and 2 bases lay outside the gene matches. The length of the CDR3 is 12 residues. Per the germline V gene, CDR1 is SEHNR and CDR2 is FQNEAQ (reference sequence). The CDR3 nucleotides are TGTGCCAGCAGCCCGACAGGGGATGGCTACACCTTC. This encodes CASSPTGDGYTF.

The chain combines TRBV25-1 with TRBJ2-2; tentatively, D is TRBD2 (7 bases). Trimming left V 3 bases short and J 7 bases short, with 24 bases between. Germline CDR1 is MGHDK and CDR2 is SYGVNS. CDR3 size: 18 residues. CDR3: CASSDIMGGGAFGGELFF. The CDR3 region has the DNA TGTGCCAGCAGTGACATAATGGGAGGGGGGGCCTTCGGCGGGGAGCTGTTTTTT.

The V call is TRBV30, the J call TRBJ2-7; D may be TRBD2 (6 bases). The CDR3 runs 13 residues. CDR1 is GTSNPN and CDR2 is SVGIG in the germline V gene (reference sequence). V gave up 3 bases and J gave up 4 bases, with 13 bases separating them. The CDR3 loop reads CAWSAGTPYEQYF. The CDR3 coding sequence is TGTGCCTGGAGCGCCGGGACTCCGTACGAGCAGTACTTC.

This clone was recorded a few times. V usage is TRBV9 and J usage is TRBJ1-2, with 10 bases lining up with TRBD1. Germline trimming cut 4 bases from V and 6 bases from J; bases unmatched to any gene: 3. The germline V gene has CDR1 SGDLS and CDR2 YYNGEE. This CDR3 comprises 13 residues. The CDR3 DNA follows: TGTGCCAGCAGCTTTGGGACAGGGGATGGCTACACCTTC. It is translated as CASSFGTGDGYTF.

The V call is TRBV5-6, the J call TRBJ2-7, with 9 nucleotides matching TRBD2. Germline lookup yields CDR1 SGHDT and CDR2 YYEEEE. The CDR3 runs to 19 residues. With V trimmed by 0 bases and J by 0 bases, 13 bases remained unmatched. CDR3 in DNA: TGTGCCAGCAGCTTGGGGGGTAGCGGGGGTTTTCCAAGCTCCTACGAGCAGTACTTC. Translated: CASSLGGSGGFPSSYEQYF.

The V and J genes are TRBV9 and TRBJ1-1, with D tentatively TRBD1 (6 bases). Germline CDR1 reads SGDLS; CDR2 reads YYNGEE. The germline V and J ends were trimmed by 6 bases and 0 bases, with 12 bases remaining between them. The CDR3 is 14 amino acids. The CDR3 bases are TGTGCCAGCACTCGACAGGTCATGAACACTGAAGCTTTCTTT. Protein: CASTRQVMNTEAFF.

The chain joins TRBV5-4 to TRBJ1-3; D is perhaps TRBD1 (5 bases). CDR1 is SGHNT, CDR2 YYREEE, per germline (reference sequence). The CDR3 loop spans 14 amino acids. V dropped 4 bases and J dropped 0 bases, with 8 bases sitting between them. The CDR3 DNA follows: TGTGCCAGCAGCCTAGGGGACTCTGGAAACACCATATATTTT. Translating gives CASSLGDSGNTIYF.

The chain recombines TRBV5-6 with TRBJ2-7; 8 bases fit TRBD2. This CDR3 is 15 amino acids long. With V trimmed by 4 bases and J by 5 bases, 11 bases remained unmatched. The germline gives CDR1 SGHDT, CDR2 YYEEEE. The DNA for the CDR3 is TGTGCCAGCAGCCCGCTAGGCGGGGGGCCGAACGAGCAGTACTTC. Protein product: CASSPLGGGPNEQYF.

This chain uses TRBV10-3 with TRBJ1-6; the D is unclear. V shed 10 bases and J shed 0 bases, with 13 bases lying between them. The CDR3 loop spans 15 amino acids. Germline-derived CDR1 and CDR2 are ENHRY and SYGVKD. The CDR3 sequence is CASAGESSYNSPLHF. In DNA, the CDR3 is TGTGCCAGCGCCGGTGAGAGCTCCTATAATTCACCCCTCCACTTT.

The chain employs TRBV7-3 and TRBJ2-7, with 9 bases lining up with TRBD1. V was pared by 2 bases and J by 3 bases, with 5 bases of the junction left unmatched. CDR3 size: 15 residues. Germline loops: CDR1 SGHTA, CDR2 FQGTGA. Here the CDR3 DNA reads TGTGCCAGCAGCTTAGGGACAGGGTTATTCTACGAGCAGTACTTC. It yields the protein CASSLGTGLFYEQYF.

The CDR3: CASSLEGQGGYEQYF. CDR3 bases: TGTGCCAGCAGTTTGGAGGGACAGGGGGGATACGAGCAGTACTTC. This chain links TRBV28 with TRBJ2-7, with TRBD1 identical over 11 bases. CDR1 is MDHEN and CDR2 is SYDVKM in the germline V gene. V was pared by 3 bases and J by 4 bases, with 5 bases of the junction left unmatched. This CDR3 is 15 amino acids long.

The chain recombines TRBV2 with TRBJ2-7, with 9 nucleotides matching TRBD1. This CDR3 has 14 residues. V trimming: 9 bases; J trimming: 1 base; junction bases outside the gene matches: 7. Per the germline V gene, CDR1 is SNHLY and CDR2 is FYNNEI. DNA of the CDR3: TGTGCCAGTACGGGACAGGGCTATTCCTACGAGCAGTACTTC. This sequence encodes CASTGQGYSYEQYF.

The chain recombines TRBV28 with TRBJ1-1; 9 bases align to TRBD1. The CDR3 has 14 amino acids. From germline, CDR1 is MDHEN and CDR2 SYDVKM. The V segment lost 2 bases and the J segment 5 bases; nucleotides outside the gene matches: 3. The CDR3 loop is CASSLAGTGTEAFF. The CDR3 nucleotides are TGTGCCAGCAGTTTAGCCGGGACAGGGACTGAAGCTTTCTTT.

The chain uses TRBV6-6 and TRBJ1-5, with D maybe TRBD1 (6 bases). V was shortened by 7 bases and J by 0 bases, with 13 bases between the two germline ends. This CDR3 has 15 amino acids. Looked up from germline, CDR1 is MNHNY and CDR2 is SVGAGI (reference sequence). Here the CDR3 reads CASTTGWDSNQPQHF. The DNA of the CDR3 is TGTGCCAGCACCACAGGGTGGGATAGCAATCAGCCCCAGCATTTT.

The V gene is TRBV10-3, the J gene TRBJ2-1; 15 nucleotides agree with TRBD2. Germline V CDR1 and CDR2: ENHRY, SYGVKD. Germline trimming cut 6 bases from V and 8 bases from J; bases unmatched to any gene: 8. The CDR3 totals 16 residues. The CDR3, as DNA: TGTGCCATCAGAACTTGGACTAGCGGGAGGGAGGATGAGCAGTTCTTC. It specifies CAIRTWTSGREDEQFF.

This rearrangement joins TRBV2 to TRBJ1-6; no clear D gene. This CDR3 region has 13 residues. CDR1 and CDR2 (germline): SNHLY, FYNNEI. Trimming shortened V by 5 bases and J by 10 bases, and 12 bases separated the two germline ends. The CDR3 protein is CASSKERESPLHF. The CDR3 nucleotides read TGTGCCAGCAGTAAGGAGCGGGAGTCACCCCTCCACTTT.